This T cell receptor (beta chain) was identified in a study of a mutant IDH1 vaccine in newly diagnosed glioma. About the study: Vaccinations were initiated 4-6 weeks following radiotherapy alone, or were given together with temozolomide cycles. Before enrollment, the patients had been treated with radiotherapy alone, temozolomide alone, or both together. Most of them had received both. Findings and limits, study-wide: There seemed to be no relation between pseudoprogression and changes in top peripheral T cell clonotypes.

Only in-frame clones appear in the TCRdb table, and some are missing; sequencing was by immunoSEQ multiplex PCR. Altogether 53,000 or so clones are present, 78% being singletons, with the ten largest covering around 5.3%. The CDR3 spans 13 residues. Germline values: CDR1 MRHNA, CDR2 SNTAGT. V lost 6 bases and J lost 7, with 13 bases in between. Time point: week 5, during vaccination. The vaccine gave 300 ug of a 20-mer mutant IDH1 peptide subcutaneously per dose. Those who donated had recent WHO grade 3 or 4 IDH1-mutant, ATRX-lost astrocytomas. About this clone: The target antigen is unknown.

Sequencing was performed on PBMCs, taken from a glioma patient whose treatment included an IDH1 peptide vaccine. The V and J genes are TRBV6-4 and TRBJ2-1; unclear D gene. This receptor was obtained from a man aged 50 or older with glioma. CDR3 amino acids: CASSLSVSNEQFF. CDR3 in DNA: TGTGCCAGCAGCCTGTCGGTCTCTAATGAGCAGTTCTTC.